Included here is one TCR beta chain sequence, with context. The repertoire was sequenced with immunoSEQ multiplex PCR; TCRdb's copy has only in-frame clones and lacks some. The data show 45,000 to 55,000 clones, with roughly 89% seen just once and about 2.5% held by the top ten. This record belongs to a study of a mutant IDH1 vaccine in newly diagnosed glioma. Across the study: Most patients had radiochemotherapy with temozolomide before enrollment; others had one alone.

Germline assignment: CDR1 MNHNY and CDR2 SVGAGI (reference sequence). Trimming removed 4 bases at V and 7 bases at J, with 14 bases between. This CDR3 is built from 13 residues. Time point in this sample: baseline, week 1 (first vaccination visit). Treatment noted: pre-vaccination baseline after standard-of-care therapy. The V gene is TRBV6-6, the J gene TRBJ2-7, with D unclear. Sequences were derived from PBMCs, sampled from a glioma patient treated with radiotherapy, temozolomide or both. This receptor was obtained from a man aged 35-49 years with glioma. CDR3 region: CASSWVGPAEQYF. CDR3 DNA: TGTGCCAGCAGTTGGGTTGGACCGGCGGAGCAGTACTTC.